These T cell receptor beta chains were read from a single sample in a study of cytomegalovirus exposure and HLA in healthy donors. The protocol was immunoSEQ multiplex PCR, while the TCRdb copy is restricted to in-frame clones and leaves out a portion. The sample shows 200,000 to 250,000 clones, roughly 91% of them seen only once. Sequencing was carried out using PBMCs. The origin of the receptors is a woman between 18 and 30 years old in good health and CMV-seronegative. Both conserved end residues are part of each CDR3. D genes are given only for firm matches. The size of a clone is reported for some rows only, either as once, few or many, or as a class for expanded clones.

clone size | J gene | D gene | V gene | CDR3 DNA | CDR3 protein
once | TRBJ2-7 | TRBD2 | TRBV18 | TGTGCCAGCGGGCCGGGACTAGACTACGAGCAGTACTTC | CASGPGLDYEQYF
. | TRBJ2-7 | . | TRBV27 | TGTGCCAGCAGTTTATCTACCGCAGGGTACTACGAGCAGTACTTC | CASSLSTAGYYEQYF
. | TRBJ1-1 | . | TRBV14 | TGTGCCAGCAGCAACGCGATATACAACACTGAAGCTTTCTTT | CASSNAIYNTEAFF
. | TRBJ2-5 | TRBD2 | TRBV6-6 | TGTGCCAGCAGGGAAGGCGGGGGGGCAGAGACCCAGTACTTC | CASREGGGAETQYF
. | TRBJ1-2 | . | TRBV4-1 | TGCGCCAGCAGCCAAGATAACGACAGAAGATATGGCTACACCTTC | CASSQDNDRRYGYTF
. | TRBJ1-3 | . | TRBV4-3 | TGCGCCAGCAGCCAAGATCCTCCGAGCTCTGGAAACACCATATATTTT | CASSQDPPSSGNTIYF
. | TRBJ2-7 | . | TRBV6-5 | TGTGCCAGCAGTTACTCGCAGGGAACAAGGTCCTACGAGCAGTACTTC | CASSYSQGTRSYEQYF
. | TRBJ1-2 | . | TRBV4-1 | TGCGCCAGCAGCAACCCGGGACGGGAGGGGTATGGCTACACCTTC | CASSNPGREGYGYTF
. | TRBJ2-7 | . | TRBV2 | TGTGCCAGCAGTGAGGCAGGGGGGCACTACGAGCAGTACTTC | CASSEAGGHYEQYF
. | TRBJ2-3 | TRBD2 | TRBV9 | TGTGCCAGCAGCGGCAGCGGGACCCCAGATACGCAGTATTTT | CASSGSGTPDTQYF
. | TRBJ2-1 | . | TRBV9 | TGTGCCAGCAGCGTTTGGGGGGGCGCGCAAAGTGAGCAGTTCTTC | CASSVWGGAQSEQFF
. | TRBJ1-2 | TRBD1 | TRBV19 | TGTGCCAGTAGTACCTGGACAGGGAGGTATGGCTACACCTTC | CASSTWTGRYGYTF
. | TRBJ1-6 | . | TRBV2 | TGTGCCAGCAGAGACCCTATCCCGGGATATAATTCACCCCTCCACTTT | CASRDPIPGYNSPLHF
. | TRBJ2-5 | . | TRBV25-1 | TGTGCCAGCAGTGCGACGGGTACCCAGTACTTC | CASSATGTQYF
. | TRBJ1-2 | . | TRBV5-1 | TGCGCCAGCAGCCCGCGGGAGGGGTCCTATGGCTACACCTTC | CASSPREGSYGYTF
. | TRBJ2-5 | TRBD1 | TRBV7-9 | TGTGCCAGCAGCTTACCCTCGGGACAGGTCTACCAAGAGACCCAGTACTTC | CASSLPSGQVYQETQYF
. | TRBJ2-4 | . | TRBV6-5 | TGTGCCAGCAGTTCACAGCAGGTAGCCAAAAACATTCAGTACTTC | CASSSQQVAKNIQYF
. | TRBJ2-2 | . | TRBV4-3 | TGCGCCAGCAGCCAAGAATTAATTACGAACACCGGGGAGCTGTTTTTT | CASSQELITNTGELFF
. | TRBJ2-1 | . | TRBV6-5 | TGTGCCAGCAGTTACTCGCACAGCACTAATGAGCAGTTCTTC | CASSYSHSTNEQFF
. | TRBJ1-2 | TRBD1 | TRBV9 | TGTGCCAGCAGCACGCCCGGGACAGAACCTTATGGCTACACCTTC | CASSTPGTEPYGYTF
. | TRBJ2-2 | . | TRBV30 | TGTGCCTGGAGTGTATATTCGGGGAACACCGGGGAGCTGTTTTTT | CAWSVYSGNTGELFF
. | TRBJ1-1 | . | TRBV7-9 | TGTGCCAGCAGCTTAGCGGCCCCTGAAGCTTTCTTT | CASSLAAPEAFF
. | TRBJ2-1 | TRBD2 | TRBV7-9 | TGTGCCAGCAGCTCCCGTAGCGGGGCCACCGGACATGAGCAGTTCTTC | CASSSRSGATGHEQFF
few | TRBJ1-1 | TRBD1 | TRBV28 | TGTGCCAGCAGTTTGGGACAGGCCCCTCGTGCTTTCTTT | CASSLGQAPRAFF
. | TRBJ2-7 | TRBD1 | TRBV10-3 | TGTGCCATCAGTGCAAGGTCCGGGACAGGGAGTACCTTC | CAISARSGTGSTF
once | TRBJ2-1 | . | TRBV25-1 | TGTGCTAGCAGTGCTTCGACAAGCTCCTACAATGAGCAGTTCTTC | CASSASTSSYNEQFF
. | TRBJ2-7 | . | TRBV6-5 | TGTGCCAGCAGTCGACGACATTTACCCTCCTACGAGCAGTACTTC | CASSRRHLPSYEQYF
. | TRBJ2-1 | TRBD2 | TRBV6-5 | TGTGCCAGCAGGCTAGCGGGGGGGCTCTACAATGAGCAGTTCTTC | CASRLAGGLYNEQFF
once | TRBJ2-5 | TRBD1 | TRBV10-3 | TGTGCCATCAGTGAGCTCAGCGTGGGACAGGGGTTTGGAGAGACCCAGTACTTC | CAISELSVGQGFGETQYF
. | TRBJ2-3 | . | TRBV29-1 | TGCAGCGTTCTACAGGGGACTTTCACAGATACGCAGTATTTT | CSVLQGTFTDTQYF
. | TRBJ2-5 | TRBD2 | TRBV15 | TGTGCCACCAGCAGATACCGCGGGGGGACGATCCAAGAGACCCAGTACTTC | CATSRYRGGTIQETQYF
once | TRBJ2-1 | TRBD1 | TRBV15 | TGTGCCACCAGCAGGGACAGGAGCTCCTACAATGAGCAGTTCTTC | CATSRDRSSYNEQFF
. | TRBJ2-7 | TRBD2 | TRBV5-1 | TGCGCCAGCAGCTTGGACGCTAGCGGGAGCTCCTACGAGCAGTACTTC | CASSLDASGSSYEQYF
. | TRBJ2-5 | . | TRBV25-1 | TGTGCCAGCACCCGAGGCGGAGAGACCCAGTACTTC | CASTRGGETQYF
. | TRBJ2-3 | . | TRBV6-6 | TGTGCCAGCAGTTATGCGGATACGCAGTATTTT | CASSYADTQYF
. | TRBJ2-5 | . | TRBV5-6 | TGTGCCAGCTCCGGGCACAGGGCTGAGACCCAGTACTTC | CASSGHRAETQYF
. | TRBJ2-3 | . | TRBV6-1 | TGTGCCACCTGTGCGGGGCAGACAGATACGCAGTATTTT | CATCAGQTDTQYF
. | TRBJ2-7 | . | TRBV6-5 | TGTGCCAGCAGTTACTCGGAATTGGGCAGCTCCTACGAGCAGTACTTC | CASSYSELGSSYEQYF